The TCR beta chain described here comes from a study of control samples from healthy donors and cancer patients (dated by TCRdb to 2020 to 2021). Notes on this clone: No cognate antigen has been identified for it. No base qualities exist here, and no much larger clone lies one base off it.

To prepare the library, the immunoSEQ multiplex PCR assay was applied. This is the immuneACCESS table as TCRdb keeps it, with only in-frame sequences that have V and J called. A part of the clones is gone; compared with another copy, unresolved V genes explain less than half, and the rest is unexplained. The sample data list around 140,000 clones, and 93% of these were observed just once. Clones ranked in the top ten supply more than 5% of the sample. The CDR3 runs 14 residues from the cysteine to the phenylalanine. Just CDR3 DNA is preserved here, 42 bases in frame from base 1. CDR1 and CDR2 are drawn from the germline V gene: SGHRS, YFSETQ. Trimming accounts for 2 bases at V and 0 bases at J, while the number of junction bases matched to no gene is 1.

The chain uses TRBV5-1 and TRBJ1-1, with 7 bases matching TRBD1. The clonotype comes from a man younger than 30 in good health. Sequencing was performed on blood. In nucleotides, the sequence is TGCGCCAGCAGCTTAACAGGGGTGAACACTGAAGCTTTCTTT. This translates into CASSLTGVNTEAFF.